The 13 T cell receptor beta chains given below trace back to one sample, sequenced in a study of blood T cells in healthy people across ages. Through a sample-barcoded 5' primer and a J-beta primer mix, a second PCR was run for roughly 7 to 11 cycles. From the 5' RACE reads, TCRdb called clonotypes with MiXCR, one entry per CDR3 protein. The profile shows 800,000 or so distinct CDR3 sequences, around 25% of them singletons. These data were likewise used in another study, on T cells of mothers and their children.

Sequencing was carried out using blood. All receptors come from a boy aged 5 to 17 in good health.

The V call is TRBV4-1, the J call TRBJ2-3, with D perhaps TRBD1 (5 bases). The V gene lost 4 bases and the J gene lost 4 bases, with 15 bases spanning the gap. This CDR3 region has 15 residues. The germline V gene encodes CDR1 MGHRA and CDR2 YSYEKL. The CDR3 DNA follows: TGCGCCAGCAGCCCACGATCTACAGGACCAGATACGCAGTATTTT. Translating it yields CASSPRSTGPDTQYF.

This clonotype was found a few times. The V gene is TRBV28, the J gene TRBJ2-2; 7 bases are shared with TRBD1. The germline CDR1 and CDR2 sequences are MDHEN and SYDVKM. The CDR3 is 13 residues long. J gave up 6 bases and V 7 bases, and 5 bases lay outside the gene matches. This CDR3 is CASKGTDAGELFF. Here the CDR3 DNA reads TGTGCCAGCAAAGGGACAGACGCCGGGGAGCTGTTTTTT.

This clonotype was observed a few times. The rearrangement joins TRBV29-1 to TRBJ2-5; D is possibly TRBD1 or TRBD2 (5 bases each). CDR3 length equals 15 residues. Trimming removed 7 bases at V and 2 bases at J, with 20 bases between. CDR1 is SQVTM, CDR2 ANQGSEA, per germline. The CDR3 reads CSATPSWWGQETQYF. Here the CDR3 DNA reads TGCAGCGCAACTCCCTCCTGGTGGGGGCAAGAGACCCAGTACTTC.

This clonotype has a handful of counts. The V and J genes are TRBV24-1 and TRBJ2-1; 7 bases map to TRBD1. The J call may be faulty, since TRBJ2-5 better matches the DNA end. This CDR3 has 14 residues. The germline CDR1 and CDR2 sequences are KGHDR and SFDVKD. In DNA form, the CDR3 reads TGTGCCACCAGTGATTGGGACAGACCGGAGACCCAGTACTTC. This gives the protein CATSDWDRPETQYF.

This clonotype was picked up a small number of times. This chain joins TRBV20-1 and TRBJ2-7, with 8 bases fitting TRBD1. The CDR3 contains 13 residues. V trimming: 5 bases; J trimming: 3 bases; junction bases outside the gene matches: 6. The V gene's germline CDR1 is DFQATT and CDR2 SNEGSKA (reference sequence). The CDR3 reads CSAGQGAIYEQYF. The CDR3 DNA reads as TGCAGTGCTGGGCAGGGGGCAATCTACGAGCAGTACTTC.

Written as DNA, the CDR3 is TGCAGTGCTAGAGTGTCTAGCGGGAGGAACACCGGGGAGCTGTTTTTT. Translated, it gives CSARVSSGRNTGELFF. This sequence joins TRBV20-1 and TRBJ2-2; 10 bases align to TRBD2. Germline V gene lookup returns CDR1 DFQATT and CDR2 SNEGSKA (reference sequence). The V and J ends lost 1 base and 1 base, in that order; junction bases with no gene match: 3. The length of the CDR3 is 16 residues.

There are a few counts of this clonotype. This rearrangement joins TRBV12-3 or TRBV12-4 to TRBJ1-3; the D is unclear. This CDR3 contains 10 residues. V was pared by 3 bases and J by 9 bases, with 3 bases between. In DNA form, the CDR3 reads TGTGCCAGCAGTTTGGGCACCATATATTTT. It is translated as CASSLGTIYF.

The CDR3 nucleotides read TGTGCCAGCAGCTTATTTGTCGGGACTTTGCGGAATACGCAGTATTTT. Amino acid sequence: CASSLFVGTLRNTQYF. The chain links TRBV7-3 to TRBJ2-3; tentatively, D is TRBD2 (6 bases). This CDR3 has 16 residues. Per the germline V gene, CDR1 is SGHTA and CDR2 is FQGTGA. Trimming removed 2 bases from V and 7 bases from J, with 19 bases in between.

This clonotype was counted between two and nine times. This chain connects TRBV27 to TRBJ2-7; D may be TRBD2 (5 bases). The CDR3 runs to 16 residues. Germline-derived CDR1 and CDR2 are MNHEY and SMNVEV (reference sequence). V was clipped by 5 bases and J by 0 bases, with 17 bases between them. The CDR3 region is CASSISFDGVSYEQYF. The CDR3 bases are TGTGCCAGCAGTATTAGTTTCGACGGGGTCTCCTACGAGCAGTACTTC.

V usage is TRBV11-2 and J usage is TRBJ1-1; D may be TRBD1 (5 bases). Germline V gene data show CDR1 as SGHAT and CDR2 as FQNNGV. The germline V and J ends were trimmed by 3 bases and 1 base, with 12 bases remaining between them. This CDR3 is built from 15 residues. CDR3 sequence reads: CASSFAVGENTEAFF. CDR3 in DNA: TGTGCCAGCAGCTTCGCGGTAGGGGAGAACACTGAAGCTTTCTTT.

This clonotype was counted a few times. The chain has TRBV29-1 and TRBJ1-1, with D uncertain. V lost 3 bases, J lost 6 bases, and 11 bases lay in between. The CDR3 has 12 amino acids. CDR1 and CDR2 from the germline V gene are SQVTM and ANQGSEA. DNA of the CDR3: TGCAGCGTTGATCCTTATACAGCTGAAGCTTTCTTT. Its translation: CSVDPYTAEAFF.

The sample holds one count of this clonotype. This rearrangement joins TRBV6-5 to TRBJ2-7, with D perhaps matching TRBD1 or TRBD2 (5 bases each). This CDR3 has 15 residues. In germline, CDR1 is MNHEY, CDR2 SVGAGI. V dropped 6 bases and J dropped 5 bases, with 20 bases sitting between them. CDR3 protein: CASRPGPSLAHEQYF. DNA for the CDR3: TGTGCCAGCAGACCGGGACCCTCCTTGGCCCACGAGCAGTACTTC.

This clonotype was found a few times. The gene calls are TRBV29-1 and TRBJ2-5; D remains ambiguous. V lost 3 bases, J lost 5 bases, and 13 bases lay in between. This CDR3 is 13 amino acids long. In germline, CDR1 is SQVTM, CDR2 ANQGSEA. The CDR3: CSVEVRRGETQYF. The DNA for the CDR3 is TGCAGCGTTGAGGTCAGGAGAGGCGAGACCCAGTACTTC.